Shown below are 6 T cell receptor beta chains from a single sample sequenced in a study of low-dose radiotherapy and immunotherapy resistance in tumors. TRAV- and TRBV-specific primers primed first-strand cDNA, covering alpha and beta chains. The authors ran 20 PCR cycles to amplify TCRs with a constant-region primer and V-primer adapter. In TCRdb, the reads were re-called with MiXCR into one record per CDR3 protein. There are about 100,000 distinct CDR3 sequences in the sample; roughly 20% occur only once, and about 4% lies in the top ten. Time point here: after trial treatment. The treatment was: LDRT plus nivolumab, ipilimumab, low-dose cyclophosphamide and aspirin (RACIN trial). The material was PBMCs, obtained after low-dose radiotherapy plus immunotherapy. These receptors were taken from a male donor with prostate cancer.

This clonotype was observed many times. V usage is TRBV7-9 and J usage is TRBJ2-3; maybe TRBD1 (6 bases). This CDR3 contains 15 residues. V lost 0 bases and J lost 4, with 11 bases in between. In germline, CDR1 is SEHNR, CDR2 FQNEAQ (reference sequence). Here the CDR3 DNA reads TGTGCCAGCAGCTTAGCGGGGGCCCGACCAGATACGCAGTATTTT. Translating it yields CASSLAGARPDTQYF. The whole variable domain, remainder taken from reference TRBV7-9 and TRBJ2-3, is DTGVSQNPRHKITKRGQNVTFRCDPISEHNRLYWYRQTLGQGPEFLTYFQNEAQLEKSRLLSDRFSAERPKGSFSTLEIQRTEQGDSAMYLCASSLAGARPDTQYFGPGTRLTVL.

V and J are TRBV5-1 and TRBJ2-4, with a possible D match to TRBD1 (6 bases). The germline V and J ends were trimmed by 0 bases and 7 bases, with 8 bases remaining between them. Germline V gene data show CDR1 as SGHRS and CDR2 as YFSETQ. This CDR3 is built from 13 residues. This CDR3 reads CASSLEQGNIQYF. CDR3 coding DNA: TGCGCCAGCAGCTTGGAGCAGGGGAACATTCAGTACTTC.

A note on this clonotype: A far larger clone is one base from this, pointing to a likely read error. The chain employs TRBV4-2 and TRBJ2-7; D is perhaps TRBD2 (5 bases). Germline values: CDR1 LGHNA, CDR2 YNFKEQ. The length of the CDR3 is 13 residues. The V end was cut by 0 bases, the J end by 5 bases, with 8 bases between. In DNA form, the CDR3 reads TGTGCCAGCAGCCAAGAAGGAGCGGACGAGCAGTACTTC. Translation gives CASSQEGADEQYF.

This chain links TRBV23-1 with TRBJ2-1; D is possibly TRBD1 (5 bases). Being an ORF, TRBV23-1 has a function that is uncertain. Trimming took 3 bases from V and 0 from J, leaving 21 bases between them. The CDR3 length is 19 residues. The CDR3 nucleotides are TGCGCCAGCAGTCAGAGGTGGAGACAGAGTGGAAACTCCTACAATGAGCAGTTCTTC. Protein sequence: CASSQRWRQSGNSYNEQFF.

This clonotype was recorded at least ten times. The rearrangement links TRBV5-1 to TRBJ2-7; maybe TRBD1 (6 bases). The CDR3 covers 13 residues. Trimming removed 4 bases from V and 3 bases from J, with 11 bases in between. CDR1 is SGHRS and CDR2 is YFSETQ in the germline V gene. This CDR3 reads CASSPNRVYEQYF. The CDR3 DNA is TGCGCCAGCAGCCCCAACAGGGTCTACGAGCAGTACTTC. The full variable domain, completed using reference TRBV5-1 and TRBJ2-7, is KAGVTQTPRYLIKTRGQQVTLSCSPISGHRSVSWYQQTPGQGLQFLFEYFSETQRNKGNFPGRFSGRQFSNSRSEMNVSTLELGDSALYLCASSPNRVYEQYFGPGTRLTVT.

The gene calls are TRBV23-1 and TRBJ2-7, with D possibly being TRBD1 (6 bases). TRBV23-1 is placed among ORFs of uncertain function. This CDR3 is built from 15 residues. The V and J ends lost 8 bases and 4 bases respectively, with 21 bases between them. The CDR3 nucleotides are TGCGCCAGCGTCATACTGAACGACAGGTGGTACGAGCAGTACTTC. This encodes CASVILNDRWYEQYF.